Presented here are 22 T cell receptor beta chains from one specimen sequenced in a study of graft-versus-host responses after intestinal transplantation. Clones were read by immunoSEQ multiplex PCR, and TCRdb kept only the in-frame ones, dropping some. The table includes about 47,000 clones, approximately 95% detected once. These receptors lack a known antigen. Specimen: unstimulated CD8+ T cells sorted from spleen or lymph node cells, collected before transplant. These receptors all come from a human donor who was the organ donor for an intestinal transplant.

The CDR3 region has the DNA TGTGCCAGCAGCAACTACGAGCAGTACTTC. This translates into CASSNYEQYF. The chain recombines TRBV11-2 with TRBJ2-7; D call uncertain. CDR1 is SGHAT and CDR2 is FQNNGV in the germline V gene. The CDR3 runs to 10 residues. V was clipped by 5 bases and J by 3 bases, with 2 bases between them.

The genes are TRBV29-1 and TRBJ2-1; 11 bases are a match to TRBD1. V gave up 4 bases and J gave up 0 bases; unmatched junction bases: 2. CDR3 length: 15 amino acids. The V gene's germline CDR1 is SQVTM and CDR2 ANQGSEA. The CDR3 nucleotides are TGCAGCGTTGTTGGGACAGGGGGCTCCTACAATGAGCAGTTCTTC. Protein sequence: CSVVGTGGSYNEQFF.

This clone was seen only once. The chain uses TRBV30 and TRBJ2-7; D is uncertain. This CDR3 has 13 amino acids. V was trimmed by 1 base and J by 0 bases, leaving 7 bases between them. Germline V gene data show CDR1 as GTSNPN and CDR2 as SVGIG (reference sequence). CDR3 region: CAWSEYTSYEQYF. The CDR3 bases are TGTGCCTGGAGTGAGTACACCTCCTACGAGCAGTACTTC.

About this clone itself: At one boundary the junction diverges from the germline segment, which might be a read error. The chain joins TRBV6-1 to TRBJ1-4; TRBD1 might be the D (6 bases). This CDR3 contains 14 residues. Germline V gives CDR1 MNHNS, CDR2 SASEGT. CDR3 nucleotide sequence: TGTGCCAGCGGTGACAGGTTCAACGATGAAAAACTGTTTTTT. Amino acids: CASGDRFNDEKLFF.

The J gene is TRBJ2-7, the V gene TRBV5-1; D ambiguous. The germline V and J ends were trimmed by 0 bases and 0 bases, with 22 bases remaining between them. Germline loops: CDR1 SGHRS, CDR2 YFSETQ. The CDR3 is made up of 19 amino acids. The CDR3, as DNA: TGCGCCAGCAGCTTGGACGTGGACGGAGTGCTGAGGAGCTCCTACGAGCAGTACTTC. This sequence encodes CASSLDVDGVLRSSYEQYF.

The gene calls are TRBV7-9 and TRBJ2-3; TRBD2 agrees at 13 bases. After removal of 4 bases from V and 2 bases from J, the junction contained 6 bases not matched to a gene. The germline gives CDR1 SEHNR, CDR2 FQNEAQ (reference sequence). The CDR3 loop spans 17 amino acids. The CDR3 loop is CASSYVGTSGDTDTQYF. Written as DNA, the CDR3 is TGTGCCAGCAGCTATGTCGGGACTAGCGGGGACACAGATACGCAGTATTTT.

This sequence joins TRBV21-1 and TRBJ1-1. TRBV21-1 is described as a pseudogene. The CDR3 loop spans 18 amino acids. The CDR3 spells CASSKVLTDWWVNTEAFF. The CDR3 DNA reads TGTGCCAGCAGCAAAGTCCTGACGGACTGGTGGGTGAACACTGAAGCTTTCTTT.

The chain is built from TRBV5-6 and TRBJ2-7, with a tentative D call TRBD1 (5 bases). Germline CDR1 SGHDT, CDR2 YYEEEE. Trimming shortened V by 3 bases and J by 0 bases, and 10 bases separated the two germline ends. CDR3 length: 14 residues. CDR3 in amino acids: CASSSGASSYEQYF. In DNA, the CDR3 is TGTGCCAGCAGCTCTGGGGCCAGCTCCTACGAGCAGTACTTC.

The rearrangement joins TRBV2 to TRBJ2-1; TRBD1 matches at 7 bases. The germline gives CDR1 SNHLY, CDR2 FYNNEI. This CDR3 has 13 amino acids. V trimming: 2 bases; J trimming: 9 bases; junction bases outside the gene matches: 4. CDR3 coding DNA: TGTGCCAGCAGTGAAAGGACAGGCTTTGAGCAGTTCTTC. Encoded protein: CASSERTGFEQFF. The full variable domain, its missing parts supplied by reference TRBV2 and TRBJ2-1, is EPEVTQTPSHQVTQMGQEVILRCVPISNHLYFYWYRQILGQKVEFLVSFYNNEISEKSEIFDDQFSVERPDGSNFTLKIRSTKLEDSAMYFCASSERTGFEQFFGPGTRLTVL.

The V call is TRBV10-3, the J call TRBJ1-1; 7 bases align to TRBD1. Germline CDR1 is ENHRY and CDR2 is SYGVKD. V lost 2 bases, J lost 3 bases, and 0 bases stayed unmatched. CDR3 length: 13 residues. CDR3 DNA sequence: TGTGCCATCAGTGAGCAGGGGGACACTGAAGCTTTCTTT. Its translation: CAISEQGDTEAFF.

The chain has TRBV5-4 and TRBJ2-7; 8 nucleotides agree with TRBD1. Germline V CDR1 and CDR2: SGHNT, YYREEE (reference sequence). Trimming removed 0 bases from V and 2 bases from J; junction bases left unmatched: 7. The CDR3 spans 16 residues. CDR3 DNA sequence: TGTGCCAGCAGCTTGGGGACAGGGCTGCAAACCTACGAGCAGTACTTC. Translating it yields CASSLGTGLQTYEQYF.

About this clone itself: The junction differs from germline at one of its ends, possibly a read error. The chain is built from TRBV5-1 and TRBJ2-5, with 9 bases lining up with TRBD1. This CDR3 has 12 amino acids. Per the germline V gene, CDR1 is SGHRS and CDR2 is YFSETQ. The CDR3 sequence: CASSLAGTGFNF. In nucleotides, the CDR3 is TGCGCCAGCAGCTTGGCCGGGACAGGGTTCAACTTC.

The V and J genes are TRBV4-3 and TRBJ1-1; D may be TRBD1 (6 bases). CDR1 is LGHNA, CDR2 YSLEER, per germline. The CDR3 runs 15 residues. With 2 bases removed from V and 1 base from J, the gap between germline ends came to 11 bases. The CDR3 region has the DNA TGCGCCAGCAGCCAAAGAGGGACAACGAACACTGAAGCTTTCTTT. This codes for CASSQRGTTNTEAFF.

The chain employs TRBV19 and TRBJ2-7; 9 nucleotides agree with TRBD2. The CDR3 spans 18 residues. V gave up 8 bases and J gave up 2 bases; unmatched junction bases: 19. The germline gives CDR1 LNHDA, CDR2 SQIVND (reference sequence). CDR3 sequence reads: CASSPTSGFGGAAYEQYF. CDR3 sequence (DNA): TGTGCCAGTTCACCGACTAGCGGATTCGGGGGCGCCGCCTACGAGCAGTACTTC. Full variable domain (rest looked up from reference TRBV19 and TRBJ2-7): DGGITQSPKYLFRKEGQNVTLSCEQNLNHDAMYWYRQDPGQGLRLIYYSQIVNDFQKGDIAEGYSVSREKKESFPLTVTSAQKNPTAFYLCASSPTSGFGGAAYEQYFGPGTRLTVT.

V and J are TRBV4-3 and TRBJ1-1, with 9 bases that match TRBD1. The J segment lost 0 bases and the V segment lost 2 bases, leaving 1 base of the junction unmatched. The CDR3 runs to 15 residues. Germline V gene lookup returns CDR1 LGHNA and CDR2 YSLEER. CDR3 in DNA: TGCGCCAGCAGCCAACGGACAGGGGTGAACACTGAAGCTTTCTTT. The encoded protein is CASSQRTGVNTEAFF.

The CDR3 sequence: CASSLGQGATLSEQYF. The CDR3 bases are TGTGCCAGCAGCCTAGGGCAGGGGGCCACCTTAAGTGAGCAGTACTTC. The chain is built from TRBV11-2 and TRBJ2-7, with 8 bases matching TRBD1. J gave up 7 bases and V 5 bases, and 16 bases lay outside the gene matches. Germline V CDR1 and CDR2: SGHAT, FQNNGV. This CDR3 has 16 residues.

The chain has TRBV2 and TRBJ2-3; no reliable D call. Trimming took off 8 bases at V and 0 bases at J, with 6 bases between the two ends. In germline, CDR1 is SNHLY, CDR2 FYNNEI. CDR3 size: 12 residues. CDR3 nucleotides: TGTGCCAGCTCAACAAGCACAGATACGCAGTATTTT. Protein: CASSTSTDTQYF. Full variable domain (remainder filled in from reference TRBV2 and TRBJ2-3): EPEVTQTPSHQVTQMGQEVILRCVPISNHLYFYWYRQILGQKVEFLVSFYNNEISEKSEIFDDQFSVERPDGSNFTLKIRSTKLEDSAMYFCASSTSTDTQYFGPGTRLTVL.

The chain employs TRBV11-2 and TRBJ2-2; D gene unclear. The CDR3 loop spans 11 amino acids. The germline V gene has CDR1 SGHAT and CDR2 FQNNGV. V lost 3 bases and J 7 bases, leaving 3 bases between the germline ends. The CDR3 DNA reads as TGTGCCAGCAGCTTGAGCGGGGAGCTGTTTTTT. As protein: CASSLSGELFF.

CDR3 residues: CASSLSGGRNTQYF. CDR3 coding DNA: TGTGCCAGCAGTTTATCAGGGGGACGAAATACGCAGTATTTT. V gene TRBV27 combines with J gene TRBJ2-3; weak D call: TRBD1 (6 bases). This CDR3 spans 14 amino acids. Germline V gives CDR1 MNHEY, CDR2 SMNVEV (reference sequence). Trimming took 0 bases from V and 7 from J, leaving 11 bases between them.

The rearrangement links TRBV19 to TRBJ1-1; 7 positions agree with TRBD1. V shed 4 bases, J shed 1 base, and the junction held 6 bases outside the gene matches. Germline V gives CDR1 LNHDA, CDR2 SQIVND (reference sequence). The CDR3 length is 15 residues. The CDR3, as DNA: TGTGCCAGTAGTACAGACAGGGTTGGGAACACTGAAGCTTTCTTT. Encoded protein: CASSTDRVGNTEAFF.

This chain uses TRBV4-3 with TRBJ1-5; perhaps TRBD1 as D (5 bases). The CDR3 totals 16 residues. V shed 0 bases and J shed 3 bases, with 12 bases lying between them. Germline values: CDR1 LGHNA, CDR2 YSLEER. CDR3 sequence: CASSQDAGTANQPQHF. CDR3 bases: TGCGCCAGCAGCCAAGACGCCGGGACGGCCAATCAGCCCCAGCATTTT.

CDR3 in amino acids: CASSFRGSGTEAFF. The CDR3, as DNA: TGTGCCAGCAGCTTCCGGGGGTCGGGAACTGAAGCTTTCTTT. The chain uses TRBV13 and TRBJ1-1, with D perhaps TRBD1 (5 bases). The CDR3 consists of 14 residues. V was shortened by 3 bases and J by 5 bases, with 13 bases between the two germline ends. CDR1 PRHDT and CDR2 FYEKMQ come from the germline V gene (reference sequence).